A single sample is the source of the 13 T cell receptor beta chains below, sequenced in a study of cytomegalovirus exposure and HLA in healthy donors (TCRdb year 2017). To prepare the library, the immunoSEQ multiplex PCR assay was applied. For the multiplex PCR, a mixture combining 60 forward primers for TCR Vbeta segments and 13 reverse primers for TCR Jbeta segments was used. Not all clones reach the TCRdb copy of this immuneACCESS table, which keeps in-frame sequences only. Checked studies attribute under half of the gap to unresolved V genes and leave the rest unexplained. This sample is represented by around 94,000 clones; over 50% of them were singletons. The ten largest clones capture 3.5% to 4.5% of the sample. The sequencing sample was made of PBMCs. These receptors were taken from a man between 25 and 39 years old in good health and CMV-seronegative.

The rearrangement uses TRBV6-4 and TRBJ2-1; D unclear. The CDR3 length is 14 residues. Trimming took off 0 bases at V and 8 bases at J, with 11 bases between the two ends. Germline V gives CDR1 MRHNA, CDR2 SNTAGT. The CDR3 DNA reads as TGTGCCAGCAGTGACTCCGCTAGTATAGATGAGCAGTTCTTC. Translated: CASSDSASIDEQFF.

This clone was seen a single time. The J gene is TRBJ2-5, the V gene TRBV6-5, with D perhaps TRBD1 (6 bases). Germline values: CDR1 MNHEY, CDR2 SVGAGI. Trimming took 6 bases from V and 2 from J, leaving 10 bases between them. The CDR3 runs 13 residues. The DNA of the CDR3 is TGTGCCAGCAGGATCGGACAGCAAGAGACCCAGTACTTC. This codes for CASRIGQQETQYF.

J is TRBJ2-7 and V is TRBV21-1; TRBD1, the D gene given by the table, was not confirmed from the DNA. TRBV21-1 is a documented pseudogene. The CDR3 is 16 residues long. The CDR3, as DNA: TGTGCCAGCAGCAAAACGGAACAGGCGGTCGGCCACGAGCAGTACTTC. Translating gives CASSKTEQAVGHEQYF.

The V gene is TRBV19, the J gene TRBJ2-7; 9 positions match TRBD2. CDR3 size: 13 residues. V lost 6 bases, J lost 4 bases, and 4 bases stayed unmatched. CDR1 is LNHDA and CDR2 is SQIVND in the germline V gene (reference sequence). The CDR3 DNA is TGTGCCAGTAGAGTAGCGGGAGAATACGAGCAGTACTTC. It yields the protein CASRVAGEYEQYF.

This chain connects TRBV19 to TRBJ1-2; TRBD1 aligns across 10 bases. Trimming took 3 bases from V and 7 from J; bases not matched to a gene: 11. The CDR3 is 16 residues long. CDR1 is LNHDA, CDR2 SQIVND, per germline (reference sequence). CDR3 DNA: TGTGCCAGTAGTATGGCCCTAGCCCGGGACAGGGGTGGCTACACCTTC. Protein product: CASSMALARDRGGYTF. The full variable domain, with the rest looked up from reference TRBV19 and TRBJ1-2, is DGGITQSPKYLFRKEGQNVTLSCEQNLNHDAMYWYRQDPGQGLRLIYYSQIVNDFQKGDIAEGYSVSREKKESFPLTVTSAQKNPTAFYLCASSMALARDRGGYTFGSGTRLTVV.

The V and J genes are TRBV7-9 and TRBJ1-5, with 10 bases identical to TRBD1. The CDR3 extends over 15 amino acids. Germline V gives CDR1 SEHNR, CDR2 FQNEAQ (reference sequence). The V gene end was trimmed by 6 bases and the J gene end by 4 bases; junction bases not matched to a gene: 6. CDR3 residues: CASRSGTGANQPQHF. In DNA form, the CDR3 reads TGTGCCAGCAGGTCCGGGACAGGGGCGAATCAGCCCCAGCATTTT.

J is TRBJ2-7 and V is TRBV5-1, with a possible D match to TRBD1 (6 bases). The CDR3 is 15 amino acids. Germline loops: CDR1 SGHRS, CDR2 YFSETQ. Trimming cost V 4 bases and J 6 bases, with 20 bases left between them. CDR3 DNA: TGCGCCAGCAGCCAGGACAGTGCAAAGTCGGGCGAGCAGTACTTC. Protein product: CASSQDSAKSGEQYF.

This rearrangement joins TRBV10-3 to TRBJ2-1, with 12 positions matching TRBD1. Germline V gene lookup returns CDR1 ENHRY and CDR2 SYGVKD. The trim removed 11 bases at V and 7 bases at J, leaving 6 bases unmatched. The CDR3 consists of 13 residues. CDR3 in DNA: TGTGCCGTTGGGACAGGGGGCTGGAATGAGCAGTTCTTC. The encoded protein is CAVGTGGWNEQFF.

This clone was detected only a few times. The chain uses TRBV6-1 and TRBJ2-7, with unresolved D. The CDR3 is made up of 14 amino acids. V was pared by 3 bases and J by 2 bases, with 11 bases between. Germline loops: CDR1 MNHNS, CDR2 SASEGT. The CDR3 DNA is TGTGCCAGCAGTGATATAATAGATACCTACGAGCAGTACTTC. It yields the protein CASSDIIDTYEQYF.

This chain uses TRBV5-1 with TRBJ2-3; TRBD1 matches 7 bases. Trimming removed 7 bases from V and 2 bases from J; junction bases left unmatched: 7. The CDR3 consists of 14 residues. Germline lookup yields CDR1 SGHRS and CDR2 YFSETQ. The CDR3 bases are TGCGCCAGCCTGCCAGACAGGGCCACAGATACGCAGTATTTT. Its translation: CASLPDRATDTQYF.

The chain employs TRBV29-1 and TRBJ1-2; D is unclear. V was cut by 4 bases and J by 7 bases, with 10 bases left in between. Germline CDR1 SQVTM, CDR2 ANQGSEA. There are 11 residues in the CDR3. The DNA for the CDR3 is TGCAGCGTTGGCGTCGCCGCTGGCTACACCTTC. This codes for CSVGVAAGYTF.

DNA of the CDR3: TGTGCCAGCACCACGTATAGCCGGGACATTTACGAGCAGTACTTC. As protein: CASTTYSRDIYEQYF. This rearrangement joins TRBV2 to TRBJ2-7; possibly TRBD1 for D (6 bases). CDR1 is SNHLY, CDR2 FYNNEI, per germline. This CDR3 comprises 15 residues. Between the trimmed V and J ends, which lost 7 bases and 4 bases, there was a span of 20 bases.

The chain joins TRBV15 to TRBJ2-7; 8 positions match TRBD2. Germline-derived CDR1 and CDR2 are LNHNV and YYDKDF (reference sequence). Unmatched junction bases numbered 5, after V lost 0 bases and J lost 1 base. The CDR3 consists of 16 residues. CDR3 amino acids: CATSRDPAGESYEQYF. As DNA, the CDR3 is TGTGCCACCAGCAGAGATCCAGCGGGAGAATCCTACGAGCAGTACTTC.